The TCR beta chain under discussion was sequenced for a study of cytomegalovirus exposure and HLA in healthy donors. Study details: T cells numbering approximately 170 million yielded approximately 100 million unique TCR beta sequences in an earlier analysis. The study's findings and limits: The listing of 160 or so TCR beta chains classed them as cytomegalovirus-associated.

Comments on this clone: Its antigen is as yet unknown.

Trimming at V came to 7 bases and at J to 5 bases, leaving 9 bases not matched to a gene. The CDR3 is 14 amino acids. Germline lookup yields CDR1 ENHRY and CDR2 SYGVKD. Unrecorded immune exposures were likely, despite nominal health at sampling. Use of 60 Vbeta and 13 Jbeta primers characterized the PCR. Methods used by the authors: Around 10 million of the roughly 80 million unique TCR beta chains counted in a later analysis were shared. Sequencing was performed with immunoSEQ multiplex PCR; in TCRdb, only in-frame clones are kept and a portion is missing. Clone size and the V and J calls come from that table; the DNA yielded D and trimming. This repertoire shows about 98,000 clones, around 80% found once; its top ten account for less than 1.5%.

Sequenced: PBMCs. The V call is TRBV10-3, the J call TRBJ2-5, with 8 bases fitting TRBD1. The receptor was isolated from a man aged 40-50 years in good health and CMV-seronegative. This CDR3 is CAINGQGLSETQYF. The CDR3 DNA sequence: TGTGCCATCAACGGACAGGGCCTTTCGGAGACCCAGTACTTC.